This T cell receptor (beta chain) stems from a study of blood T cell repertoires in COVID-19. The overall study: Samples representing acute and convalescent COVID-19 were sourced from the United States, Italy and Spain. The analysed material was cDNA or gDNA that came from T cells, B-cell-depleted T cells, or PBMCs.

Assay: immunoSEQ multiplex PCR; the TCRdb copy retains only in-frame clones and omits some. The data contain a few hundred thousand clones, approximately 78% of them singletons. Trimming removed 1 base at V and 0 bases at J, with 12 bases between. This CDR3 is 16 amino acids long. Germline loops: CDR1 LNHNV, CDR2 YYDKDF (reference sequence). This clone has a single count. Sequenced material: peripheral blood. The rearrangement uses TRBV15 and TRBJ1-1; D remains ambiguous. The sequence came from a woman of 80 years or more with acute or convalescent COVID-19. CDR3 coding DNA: TGTGCCACCAGCAGAGCCGGAACAGCTTTGAACACTGAAGCTTTCTTT. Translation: CATSRAGTALNTEAFF.